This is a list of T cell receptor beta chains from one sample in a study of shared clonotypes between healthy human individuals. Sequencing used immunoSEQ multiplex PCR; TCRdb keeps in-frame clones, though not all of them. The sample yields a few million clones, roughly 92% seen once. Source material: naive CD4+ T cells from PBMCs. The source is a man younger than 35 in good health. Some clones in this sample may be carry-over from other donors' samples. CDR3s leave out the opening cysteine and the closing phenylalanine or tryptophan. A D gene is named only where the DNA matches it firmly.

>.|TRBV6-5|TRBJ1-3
ASTKNTPGNTIY
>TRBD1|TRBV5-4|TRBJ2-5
ASSFRRGGQGVWETQY
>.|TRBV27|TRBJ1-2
ASSLRGGNGYT
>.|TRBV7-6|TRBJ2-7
ASSLGQYEQY
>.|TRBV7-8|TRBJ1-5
ASSWQGKGSNQPQH
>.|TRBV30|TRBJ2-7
AWSFAQGFYEQY
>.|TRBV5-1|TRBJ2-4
ASKTGLTWENIQY
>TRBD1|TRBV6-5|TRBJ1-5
ASAETGGDQPQH
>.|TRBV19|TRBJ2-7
ASSTGVEQY
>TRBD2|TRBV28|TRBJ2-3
ASSLRLAGVTSTDTQY
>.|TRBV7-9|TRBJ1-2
ASSSIAFKIDGYT
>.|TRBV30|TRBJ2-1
ASTRGSSYNEQF
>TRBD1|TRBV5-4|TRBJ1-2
ASRTGTGVYGYT
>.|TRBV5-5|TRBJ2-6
ASSWGALGSGANVLT
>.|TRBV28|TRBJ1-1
ASSYSVNTEAF
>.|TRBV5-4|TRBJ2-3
ASRTASASTDTQY
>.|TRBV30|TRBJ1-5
AWSPKGNQPQH
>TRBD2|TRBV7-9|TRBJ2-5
ASSAPLAGELETQY
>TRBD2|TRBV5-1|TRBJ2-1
ASSPGTSGNNEQF
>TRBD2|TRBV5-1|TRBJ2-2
ASSYTAVTSGRTGELF
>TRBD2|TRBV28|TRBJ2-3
ASSSSGEKDTQY
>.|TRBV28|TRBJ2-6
ASRMGGSGANVLT